Below, 31 T cell receptor beta chains from the same sample are listed, as sequenced in a study of blood T cell repertoires in COVID-19. Repertoires were generated with immunoSEQ multiplex PCR, while TCRdb's copy carries only in-frame clones and drops some. The table lists some 190,000 clones, about four fifths of them singletons. Sequenced input: PBMCs or T cells enriched from blood (not recorded which). The receptors originated from a woman aged 25-40 years who had recovered from COVID-19.

The chain's CDR3 is CASSDGQPFANIQYF. The CDR3 DNA sequence: TGTGCCAGCAGTGACGGACAGCCCTTCGCGAACATTCAGTACTTC. V is TRBV25-1 and J is TRBJ2-4, with a tentative D call TRBD1 (6 bases). The CDR3 loop spans 15 amino acids. The V and J ends lost 3 bases and 7 bases respectively, with 16 bases between them. CDR1 MGHDK and CDR2 SYGVNS come from the germline V gene.

The V gene is TRBV2, the J gene TRBJ2-3, with a possible D match to TRBD2 (5 bases). V was pared by 8 bases and J by 1 base, with 13 bases between. The germline V gene has CDR1 SNHLY and CDR2 FYNNEI. The CDR3 runs to 14 residues. CDR3 in DNA: TGTGCCAGCCGTGGCAGGACTGGCACAGATACGCAGTATTTT. Its translation is CASRGRTGTDTQYF.

The chain is built from TRBV28 and TRBJ1-2; tentative D call: TRBD1 (6 bases). Trimming shortened V by 5 bases and J by 10 bases, and 29 bases separated the two germline ends. Germline V gene data show CDR1 as MDHEN and CDR2 as SYDVKM. This CDR3 spans 17 amino acids. The CDR3 is CASSQLQFGQGLGPYTF. The CDR3 DNA follows: TGTGCCAGCAGTCAACTTCAGTTTGGTCAGGGGCTCGGTCCCTACACCTTC.

Concerning this clone: The same CDR3 arises from other DNA sequences in this sample as well. The rearrangement joins TRBV9 to TRBJ2-1; 12 positions match TRBD2. Germline CDR1 is SGDLS and CDR2 is YYNGEE. The CDR3 is made up of 14 amino acids. J gave up 4 bases and V 4 bases, and 0 bases lay outside the gene matches. CDR3 sequence: CASSLAGGYNEQFF. CDR3 nucleotides: TGTGCCAGCAGCCTAGCGGGAGGGTACAATGAGCAGTTCTTC.

The chain links TRBV28 to TRBJ2-3; D is uncertain. The V gene lost 6 bases and the J gene lost 14 bases, with 24 bases spanning the gap. The germline V gene has CDR1 MDHEN and CDR2 SYDVKM. This CDR3 spans 14 amino acids. The DNA of the CDR3 is TGTGCCAGCAGCGCTAGAGTCGGCCCTTCTCCCCTGTATTTT. Translated: CASSARVGPSPLYF.

This chain links TRBV2 with TRBJ2-7, with a possible D match to TRBD1 (6 bases). Germline CDR1 is SNHLY and CDR2 is FYNNEI. The V end was cut by 0 bases, the J end by 5 bases, with 11 bases between. The CDR3 loop spans 14 amino acids. Here the CDR3 DNA reads TGTGCCAGCAGTGAAGCGGGGGCGCGGGACGAGCAGTACGTC. Residues: CASSEAGARDEQYV.

The chain is built from TRBV10-2 and TRBJ1-3; TRBD1 agrees at 7 bases. Germline V gene data show CDR1 as WSHSY and CDR2 as SAAADI. The CDR3 covers 13 residues. V lost 8 bases and J lost 2; bases outside the gene matches: 3. The CDR3 coding sequence is TGCGCCAGCGGGGGGACAGCTGGAAACACCATATATTTT. Translation: CASGGTAGNTIYF.

The chain recombines TRBV28 with TRBJ2-3; D gene unclear. The CDR3 totals 15 residues. Per the germline V gene, CDR1 is MDHEN and CDR2 is SYDVKM. Trimming took 3 bases from V and 1 from J, leaving 11 bases between them. The CDR3 DNA is TGTGCCAGCAGTTTCAGGCCTCCCCGCACAGATACGCAGTATTTT. Its protein is CASSFRPPRTDTQYF.

This clone has a count of ten or more. The CDR3 DNA reads as TGTGCCAGCAAACCGGGACAGGGGAATAATTCACCCCTCCACTTT. Residues: CASKPGQGNNSPLHF. This rearrangement joins TRBV14 to TRBJ1-6; the match to TRBD1 covers 10 bases. CDR1 and CDR2 (germline): SGHDN, FVKESK. The CDR3 is 15 amino acids. Unmatched junction bases numbered 5, after V lost 7 bases and J lost 5 bases.

The chain has TRBV2 and TRBJ2-7; D gene unclear. Germline V CDR1 and CDR2: SNHLY, FYNNEI. The CDR3 loop spans 16 amino acids. V was pared by 4 bases and J by 3 bases, with 19 bases between. The DNA for the CDR3 is TGTGCCAGCAGTGCTCGCACGAGTAGAGGTAACTACGAGCAGTACTTC. Translated: CASSARTSRGNYEQYF.

This clone was seen a handful of times. The chain links TRBV5-4 to TRBJ1-3, with 9 bases that match TRBD1. Germline CDR1 reads SGHNT; CDR2 reads YYREEE (reference sequence). With 0 bases clipped from V and 7 bases from J, the junction kept 8 bases outside the gene matches. This CDR3 contains 16 residues. DNA of the CDR3: TGTGCCAGCAGCTTGGGGGGACAGGGATCGAGGAACACCATATATTTT. Amino acids: CASSLGGQGSRNTIYF.

This clone was seen a single time. The V call is TRBV7-2, the J call TRBJ2-1, with 9 bases that match TRBD2. Germline V gene sequence: CDR1 SGHTA, CDR2 FQGNSA. V lost 2 bases, J lost 6 bases, and 14 bases stayed unmatched. This CDR3 comprises 18 residues. CDR3 sequence: CASSLYPLGAGGFNEQFF. Written as DNA, the CDR3 is TGTGCCAGCAGCTTATACCCATTAGGGGCGGGAGGGTTCAATGAGCAGTTCTTC.

This clone was recorded once. This chain links TRBV5-1 with TRBJ2-3; TRBD1 aligns across 7 bases. The CDR3 is made up of 12 amino acids. The V gene end was trimmed by 5 bases and the J gene end by 4 bases; junction bases not matched to a gene: 1. CDR1 SGHRS and CDR2 YFSETQ come from the germline V gene. CDR3 region: CASSTGADTQYF. CDR3 nucleotide sequence: TGCGCCAGCAGTACAGGGGCAGATACGCAGTATTTT.

CDR3 nucleotides: TGTGCCAGCAGCCAGGGGGAAACCTACGAGCAGTACTTC. Protein product: CASSQGETYEQYF. The V call is TRBV11-3, the J call TRBJ2-7, with 7 bases that match TRBD1. The germline V gene has CDR1 SGHNT and CDR2 YENEEA. This CDR3 spans 13 amino acids. The V gene end was trimmed by 5 bases and the J gene end by 2 bases; junction bases not matched to a gene: 3.

This sequence joins TRBV10-3 and TRBJ2-1, with a possible D match to TRBD1 (6 bases). The V gene's germline CDR1 is ENHRY and CDR2 SYGVKD. This CDR3 contains 11 residues. V was shortened by 8 bases and J by 10 bases, with 12 bases between the two germline ends. CDR3 loop: CAIQEGTEQFF. Here the CDR3 DNA reads TGTGCCATCCAGGAAGGGACAGAGCAGTTCTTC.

The V and J genes are TRBV19 and TRBJ2-4; TRBD2 matches 9 bases. CDR1 and CDR2 from the germline V gene are LNHDA and SQIVND (reference sequence). After removal of 5 bases from V and 3 bases from J, the junction contained 14 bases not matched to a gene. This CDR3 region has 18 residues. CDR3 amino acids: CASSPTAASGAFKNIQYF. The CDR3 DNA reads TGTGCCAGTAGTCCAACAGCCGCTAGCGGGGCATTCAAAAACATTCAGTACTTC.

The V and J genes are TRBV27 and TRBJ2-1, with D possibly being TRBD2 (6 bases). Germline V gene data show CDR1 as MNHEY and CDR2 as SMNVEV (reference sequence). This CDR3 is 14 amino acids long. The V end was cut by 3 bases, the J end by 3 bases, with 9 bases between. Here the CDR3 reads CASSLPGSYNEQFF. The DNA of the CDR3 is TGTGCCAGCAGTTTGCCCGGGAGCTACAATGAGCAGTTCTTC.

This rearrangement joins TRBV4-1 to TRBJ2-2; 9 bases match TRBD2. Germline V CDR1 and CDR2: MGHRA, YSYEKL. This CDR3 has 17 amino acids. The V segment lost 0 bases and the J segment 4 bases; nucleotides outside the gene matches: 6. CDR3 sequence: CASSQEGRGGRTGELFF. DNA of the CDR3: TGCGCCAGCAGCCAAGAGGGGCGGGGGGGCCGCACCGGGGAGCTGTTTTTT.

The V and J genes are TRBV29-1 and TRBJ1-1, with D tentatively TRBD1 (6 bases). This CDR3 is 15 amino acids long. Between the trimmed V and J ends, which lost 6 bases and 2 bases, there was a span of 19 bases. Germline assignment: CDR1 SQVTM and CDR2 ANQGSEA. The CDR3 is CSVTGHLVSNTEAFF. CDR3 sequence (DNA): TGCAGCGTAACGGGACACCTGGTTTCTAACACTGAAGCTTTCTTT.

The rearrangement uses TRBV2 and TRBJ1-1; perhaps TRBD1 as D (5 bases). The germline V and J ends were trimmed by 10 bases and 4 bases, with 19 bases remaining between them. The germline CDR1 and CDR2 sequences are SNHLY and FYNNEI. The CDR3 totals 14 residues. In DNA form, the CDR3 reads TGTGCCATCGGGGGGGGTCCTGTTGGCACTGAAGCTTTCTTT. It is translated as CAIGGGPVGTEAFF. Filled out from reference TRBV2 and TRBJ1-1, the complete variable domain reads EPEVTQTPSHQVTQMGQEVILRCVPISNHLYFYWYRQILGQKVEFLVSFYNNEISEKSEIFDDQFSVERPDGSNFTLKIRSTKLEDSAMYFCAIGGGPVGTEAFFGQGTRLTVV.

This chain links TRBV7-2 with TRBJ2-1, with D maybe TRBD2 (7 bases). Germline V gene data show CDR1 as SGHTA and CDR2 as FQGNSA. There are 15 residues in the CDR3. The V and J ends lost 5 bases and 4 bases respectively, with 15 bases between them. The chain's CDR3 is CASSQRGGRYNEQFF. CDR3 in DNA: TGTGCCAGCAGCCAGAGGGGGGGGAGGTACAATGAGCAGTTCTTC.

This clone was seen a few times. V gene TRBV14 combines with J gene TRBJ1-4; the match to TRBD1 covers 7 bases. With V trimmed by 1 base and J by 7 bases, 9 bases remained unmatched. Germline assignment: CDR1 SGHDN and CDR2 FVKESK. The CDR3 contains 16 residues. CDR3 residues: CASSQGDGGQVEKLFF. In nucleotides, the CDR3 is TGTGCCAGCAGCCAAGGAGATGGAGGACAGGTTGAAAAACTGTTTTTT. The variable domain in full, completed from reference TRBV14 and TRBJ1-4, reads EAGVTQFPSHSVIEKGQTVTLRCDPISGHDNLYWYRRVMGKEIKFLLHFVKESKQDESGMPNNRFLAERTGGTYSTLKVQPAELEDSGVYFCASSQGDGGQVEKLFFGSGTQLSVL.

CDR3 region: CASSVAGNPTDTQYF. The CDR3 coding sequence is TGCGCCAGCAGCGTGGCGGGGAACCCCACAGATACGCAGTATTTT. This rearrangement joins TRBV5-1 to TRBJ2-3; TRBD2 might be the D (6 bases). Trimming shortened V by 4 bases and J by 2 bases, and 14 bases separated the two germline ends. The CDR3 contains 15 residues. In germline, CDR1 is SGHRS, CDR2 YFSETQ.

This rearrangement joins TRBV18 to TRBJ1-1, with D hard to call. Germline V CDR1 and CDR2: KGHSH, LQKENI. Between the trimmed V and J ends, which lost 6 bases and 7 bases, there was a span of 12 bases. The CDR3 length is 12 residues. This chain's CDR3 is CASSPNELEAFF. The DNA of the CDR3 is TGTGCCAGCTCCCCCAACGAGCTTGAAGCTTTCTTT.

The chain uses TRBV19 and TRBJ1-5; 10 nucleotides agree with TRBD1. The V gene end was trimmed by 7 bases and the J gene end by 5 bases; junction bases not matched to a gene: 8. The germline CDR1 and CDR2 sequences are LNHDA and SQIVND (reference sequence). This CDR3 has 15 residues. The CDR3 is CASMGQGKFDQPQHF. In DNA, the CDR3 is TGTGCCAGTATGGGACAGGGGAAATTCGATCAGCCCCAGCATTTT.

The rearrangement links TRBV28 to TRBJ2-2; 7 positions agree with TRBD2. The length of the CDR3 is 16 residues. V lost 2 bases, J lost 8 bases, and 11 bases stayed unmatched. Germline loops: CDR1 MDHEN, CDR2 SYDVKM. In DNA form, the CDR3 reads TGTGCCAGCAGTTTACCGGGAGAGAGCGGGATAGGGGAGCTGTTTTTT. Its translation: CASSLPGESGIGELFF.

This sequence joins TRBV7-8 and TRBJ1-6, with 8 bases matching TRBD1. Germline V gene lookup returns CDR1 SGHVS and CDR2 FQNEAQ. This CDR3 is 15 amino acids long. The trim removed 2 bases at V and 10 bases at J, leaving 7 bases unmatched. CDR3 amino acids: CASSLQGQGRSPLHF. In DNA, the CDR3 is TGTGCCAGCAGCTTACAAGGACAGGGACGATCACCCCTCCACTTT.

The V gene is TRBV4-1, the J gene TRBJ2-1; TRBD1 might be the D (5 bases). Trimming shortened V by 0 bases and J by 0 bases, and 9 bases separated the two germline ends. Germline CDR1 reads MGHRA; CDR2 reads YSYEKL. The CDR3 totals 16 residues. DNA for the CDR3: TGCGCCAGCAGCCAAGATGCAGGGTCCTCCTACAATGAGCAGTTCTTC. This codes for CASSQDAGSSYNEQFF.

In its sample, this clone was seen a few times. This chain joins TRBV15 and TRBJ2-1; weak D call: TRBD2 (6 bases). V was shortened by 4 bases and J by 2 bases, with 18 bases between the two germline ends. This CDR3 is built from 17 residues. CDR1 and CDR2 from the germline V gene are LNHNV and YYDKDF (reference sequence). CDR3 sequence reads: CATSTPRDASAYNEQFF. CDR3 nucleotide sequence: TGTGCCACCAGCACCCCGCGGGACGCGTCAGCCTACAATGAGCAGTTCTTC.

The V call is TRBV27, the J call TRBJ1-4; D is unresolved. This CDR3 spans 15 amino acids. Germline CDR1 MNHEY, CDR2 SMNVEV (reference sequence). V dropped 5 bases and J dropped 5 bases, with 15 bases sitting between them. This CDR3 reads CASSKPTGGNEKLFF. The CDR3 coding sequence is TGTGCCAGCAGTAAACCGACGGGTGGAAATGAAAAACTGTTTTTT.

The CDR3 region has the DNA TGTGCCAGCAGTTTACAGGGGTGGGGAGGCTACACCTTC. Residues: CASSLQGWGGYTF. The J gene is TRBJ1-2, the V gene TRBV27, with D perhaps TRBD1 (6 bases). The CDR3 sequence is 13 residues long. Germline V gene sequence: CDR1 MNHEY, CDR2 SMNVEV (reference sequence). The V end was cut by 2 bases, the J end by 8 bases, with 12 bases between.